Shown below are 3 T cell receptor beta chains from a single sample sequenced in a study of identical twins. TCRdb ran MiXCR on the 5' RACE reads and lists one entry per CDR3 protein. There are more than 650,000 distinct CDR3 sequences in the sample; approximately 6.1% occur only once, and roughly 1.6% lies in the top ten. Sequencing was done on a sample of naive T cells sorted from blood. The receptors stem from a man aged 18 to 29 in good health.

This clonotype has just a few counts. The chain carries TRBV25-1 and TRBJ2-5; D is perhaps TRBD1 or TRBD2 (5 bases each). Germline-derived CDR1 and CDR2 are MGHDK and SYGVNS. Trimming removed 4 bases from V and 6 bases from J, with 21 bases in between. The CDR3 spans 16 residues. The DNA of the CDR3 is TGTGCCAGCAGTGGCTTTCCGGGACGCCTGGGAAAGACCCAGTACTTC. This gives the protein CASSGFPGRLGKTQYF.

This clonotype appeared many times. The chain joins TRBV27 to TRBJ2-1; unclear D gene. The CDR3 consists of 13 residues. Trimming removed 4 bases at V and 6 bases at J, with 10 bases between. In germline, CDR1 is MNHEY, CDR2 SMNVEV (reference sequence). CDR3 bases: TGTGCCAGCAGTTCATTACCGACCAATGAGCAGTTCTTC. Translating gives CASSSLPTNEQFF.

This clonotype has ten or more counts. The chain combines TRBV12-3 or TRBV12-4 with TRBJ2-5; 7 bases fit TRBD2. Losses at the gene ends were 5 bases for V and 3 bases for J; bases not matched to a gene: 3. The length of the CDR3 is 13 residues. In DNA, the CDR3 is TGTGCCAGCAGTCCTAGCGGAAAAGAGACCCAGTACTTC. This sequence encodes CASSPSGKETQYF.